This TCR beta chain was recorded in a study of T cells in Graves' hyperthyroidism and ophthalmopathy. The investigators amplified TCR beta CDR3 regions from RNA transcripts. First-round RT-PCR with HTBI primers amplified the TCR CDR3 region. MiXCR, run by TCRdb on the multiplex PCR reads, gives a single entry per CDR3 protein. The sample includes over 350,000 distinct CDR3 sequences, about an eighth of them seen just once. CDR3 size: 14 residues. The J segment lost 3 bases and the V segment lost 5 bases, leaving 7 bases of the junction unmatched. This clonotype was found a few times. It was roughly 10 ml of fresh peripheral blood that supplied the PBMCs.

V usage is TRBV12-3 or TRBV12-4 and J usage is TRBJ2-7; 7 nucleotides agree with TRBD1. The sequence came from a man in his fifties with Graves' ophthalmopathy. Sequenced material: blood. Written as DNA, the CDR3 is TGTGCCAGCAGTCCACCGGGACAGCTCTACGAGCAGTACTTC. The encoded protein is CASSPPGQLYEQYF.